This T cell receptor (beta chain) derives from a study of T cell repertoires in cytomegalovirus infection. At the level of the study: Selection of CMV epitopes for the study included recently identified HLA-C-restricted and well-studied HLA-B-restricted ones. From public TCR beta signatures came an indication of both CMV infection and matching HLA type. Study-level findings and limits: Accumulated public TCR beta family frequency recognized individuals carrying CMV together with the relevant HLA. HLA-C-restricted TCR beta clonotypes specific for CMV led the ex vivo response.

TCRdb itself ran the reads through MiXCR, one entry per CDR3 protein. There are around 800,000 distinct CDR3 sequences in the sample; around a third occur only once, and 9.5% to 15% lies in the top ten. The CDR3 extends over 13 amino acids. Deletions cut 1 base from V and 6 bases from J, with 6 bases between. The germline CDR1 and CDR2 sequences are LNHDA and SQIVND (reference sequence). The table lists this clonotype with a few counts. Its matching antigen is unknown. V usage is TRBV19 and J usage is TRBJ2-2, with D unresolved. Sample: cultured CD8+ T cells from PBMCs, taken from culture after CMV antigen stimulation. The receptor was isolated from a human donor in good health (CMV status not recorded). Some clones in this sample may be carry-over from other donors' samples. The CDR3 nucleotides are TGTGCCAGTAGTATAGTATTCCCCGGGGAGCTGTTTTTT. Protein sequence: CASSIVFPGELFF.